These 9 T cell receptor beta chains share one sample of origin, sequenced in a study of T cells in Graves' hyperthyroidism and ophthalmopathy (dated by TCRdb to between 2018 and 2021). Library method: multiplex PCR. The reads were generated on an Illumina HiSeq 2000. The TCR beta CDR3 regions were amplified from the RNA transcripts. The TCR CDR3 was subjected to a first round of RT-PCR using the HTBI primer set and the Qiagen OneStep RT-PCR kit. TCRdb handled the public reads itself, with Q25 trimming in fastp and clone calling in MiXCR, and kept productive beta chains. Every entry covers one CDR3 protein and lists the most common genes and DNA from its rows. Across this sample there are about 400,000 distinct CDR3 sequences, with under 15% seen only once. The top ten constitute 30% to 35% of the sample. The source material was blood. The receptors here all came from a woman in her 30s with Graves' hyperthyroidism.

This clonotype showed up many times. The CDR3 is CARWTSTPSNTGELFF. In nucleotides, the CDR3 is TGTGCCAGATGGACTAGCACCCCATCGAACACCGGGGAGCTGTTTTTT. The chain is built from TRBV6-1 and TRBJ2-2, with 8 bases matching TRBD2. The V and J ends lost 9 bases and 0 bases, in that order; junction bases with no gene match: 9. Looked up from germline, CDR1 is MNHNS and CDR2 is SASEGT. This CDR3 spans 16 amino acids.

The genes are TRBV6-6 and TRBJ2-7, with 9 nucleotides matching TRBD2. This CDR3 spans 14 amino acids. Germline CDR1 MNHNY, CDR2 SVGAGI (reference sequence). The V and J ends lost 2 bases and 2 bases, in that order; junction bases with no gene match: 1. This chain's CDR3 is CASSYASGTYEQYF. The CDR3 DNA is TGTGCCAGCAGTTACGCTAGCGGGACCTACGAGCAGTACTTC.

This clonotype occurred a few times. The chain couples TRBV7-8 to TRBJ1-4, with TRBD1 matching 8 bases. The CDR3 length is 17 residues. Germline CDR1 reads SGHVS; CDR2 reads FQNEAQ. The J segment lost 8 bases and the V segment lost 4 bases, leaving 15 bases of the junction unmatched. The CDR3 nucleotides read TGTGCCAGCAGCTACGGAGGACAGGGCGGGCTTGACGAAAAACTGTTTTTT. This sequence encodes CASSYGGQGGLDEKLFF.

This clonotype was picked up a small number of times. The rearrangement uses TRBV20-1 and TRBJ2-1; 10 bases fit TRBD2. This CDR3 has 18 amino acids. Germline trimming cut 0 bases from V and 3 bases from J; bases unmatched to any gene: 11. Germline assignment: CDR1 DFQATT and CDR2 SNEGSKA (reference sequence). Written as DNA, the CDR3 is TGCAGTGCTAGAGATTTTGGACGAGCGGGAGGGATCTACAATGAGCAGTTCTTC. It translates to CSARDFGRAGGIYNEQFF.

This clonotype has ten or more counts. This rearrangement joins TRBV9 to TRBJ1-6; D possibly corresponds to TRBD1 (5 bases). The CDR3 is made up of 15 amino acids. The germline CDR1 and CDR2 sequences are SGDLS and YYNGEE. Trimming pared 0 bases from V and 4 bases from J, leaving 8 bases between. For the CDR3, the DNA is TGTGCCAGCAGCGTAGGGGACTTTTATAATTCACCCCTCCACTTT. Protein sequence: CASSVGDFYNSPLHF.

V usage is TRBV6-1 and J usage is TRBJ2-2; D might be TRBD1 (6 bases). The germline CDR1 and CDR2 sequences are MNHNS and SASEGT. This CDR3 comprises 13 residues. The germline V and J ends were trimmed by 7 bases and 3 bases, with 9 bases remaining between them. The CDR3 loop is CASIYRDTGELFF. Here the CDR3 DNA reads TGTGCCAGCATCTACAGGGACACCGGGGAGCTGTTTTTT.

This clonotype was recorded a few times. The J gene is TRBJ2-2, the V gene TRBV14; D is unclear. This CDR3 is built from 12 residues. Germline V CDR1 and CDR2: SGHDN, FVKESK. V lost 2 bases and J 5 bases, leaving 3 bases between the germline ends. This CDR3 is CASSQQTGELFF. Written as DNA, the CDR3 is TGTGCCAGCAGCCAACAAACCGGGGAGCTGTTTTTT.

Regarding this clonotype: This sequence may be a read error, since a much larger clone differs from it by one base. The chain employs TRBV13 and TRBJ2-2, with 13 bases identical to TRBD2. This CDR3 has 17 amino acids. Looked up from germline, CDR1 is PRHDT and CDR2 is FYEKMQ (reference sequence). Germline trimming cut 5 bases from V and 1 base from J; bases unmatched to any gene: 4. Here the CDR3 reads CASSPRTSGRNTGELFF. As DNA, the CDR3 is TGTGCCAGCAGCCCAAGGACTAGCGGGAGGAACACCGGGGAGCTGTTTTTT. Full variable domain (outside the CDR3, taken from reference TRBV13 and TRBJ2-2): AAGVIQSPRHLIKEKRETATLKCYPIPRHDTVYWYQQGPGQDPQFLISFYEKMQSDKGSIPDRFSAQQFSDYHSELNMSSLELGDSALYFCASSPRTSGRNTGELFFGEGSRLTVL.

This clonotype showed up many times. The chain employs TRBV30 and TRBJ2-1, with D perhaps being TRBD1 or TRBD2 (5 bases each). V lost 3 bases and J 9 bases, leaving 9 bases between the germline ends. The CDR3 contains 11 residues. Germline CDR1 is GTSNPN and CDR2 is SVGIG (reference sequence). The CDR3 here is CAWSWGSEQFF. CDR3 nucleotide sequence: TGTGCCTGGAGCTGGGGGTCTGAGCAGTTCTTC.